Presented here are 11 T cell receptor beta chains from one specimen sequenced in a study of blood T cell repertoires in COVID-19. Clones were sequenced by immunoSEQ multiplex PCR, and TCRdb holds only the in-frame ones, with some missing. The sample shows about 190,000 clones, about 89% of them seen only once. Sequencing was performed on peripheral blood. The origin of the receptors is a man in his forties or fifties with acute or convalescent COVID-19.

The gene calls are TRBV7-6 and TRBJ2-1; D perhaps matches TRBD2 (7 bases). The CDR3 is 13 residues long. Germline CDR1 and CDR2: SGHVS and FNYEAQ. V was clipped by 7 bases and J by 9 bases, with 16 bases between them. Here the CDR3 reads CASNEGGPGEQFF. Here the CDR3 DNA reads TGTGCCAGCAACGAGGGGGGGCCAGGTGAGCAGTTCTTC.

This sequence joins TRBV30 and TRBJ1-2, with TRBD1 identical over 9 bases. The germline V gene has CDR1 GTSNPN and CDR2 SVGIG (reference sequence). There are 14 residues in the CDR3. V was clipped by 3 bases and J by 4 bases; unmatched bases: 6. Written as DNA, the CDR3 is TGTGCCTGGAGCCCGGACAGGGGCACCTATGGCTACACCTTC. This sequence encodes CAWSPDRGTYGYTF.

This chain joins TRBV5-1 and TRBJ1-5, with TRBD1 matching 8 bases. CDR3 size: 14 residues. Germline CDR1 reads SGHRS; CDR2 reads YFSETQ. V dropped 0 bases and J dropped 4; count of bases not matched to a gene: 0. CDR3 loop: CASSLGDRNQPQHF. The CDR3 DNA sequence: TGCGCCAGCAGCTTGGGGGACAGGAATCAGCCCCAGCATTTT.

The V call is TRBV2, the J call TRBJ1-3; no firm D call. The V and J ends lost 6 bases and 2 bases respectively, with 14 bases between them. The CDR3 spans 15 residues. Looked up from germline, CDR1 is SNHLY and CDR2 is FYNNEI. The CDR3 coding sequence is TGTGCCAGCAGGGGAGGCAGGAGCCCTGGAAACACCATATATTTT. Residues: CASRGGRSPGNTIYF.

The chain is built from TRBV10-3 and TRBJ2-5, with 8 bases lining up with TRBD2. With V trimmed by 11 bases and J by 4 bases, 15 bases remained unmatched. Germline V gene lookup returns CDR1 ENHRY and CDR2 SYGVKD. The CDR3 sequence is 15 residues long. The DNA of the CDR3 is TGTGCCGTCCAGTCTACCTTCGGGGGGGGAGAGACCCAGTACTTC. It specifies CAVQSTFGGGETQYF.

This chain connects TRBV4-3 to TRBJ1-2, with 7 bases lining up with TRBD1. CDR3 length: 14 residues. Germline trimming cut 0 bases from V and 2 bases from J; bases unmatched to any gene: 0. Germline V lookup: CDR1 LGHNA, CDR2 YSLEER. The CDR3 sequence: CASSQETGNYGYTF. The CDR3 region has the DNA TGCGCCAGCAGCCAAGAGACAGGGAACTATGGCTACACCTTC.

The chain is built from TRBV7-2 and TRBJ1-2, with TRBD1 as a possible D gene (6 bases). In germline, CDR1 is SGHTA, CDR2 FQGNSA. The CDR3 loop spans 13 amino acids. Trimming cost V 5 bases and J 4 bases, with 11 bases left between them. In nucleotides, the CDR3 is TGTGCCAGCAGCCCGGACAGCAGCTATGGCTACACCTTC. Protein sequence: CASSPDSSYGYTF.

V is TRBV6-5 and J is TRBJ1-1; 7 positions agree with TRBD1. The CDR3 runs 16 residues. V was pared by 4 bases and J by 1 base, with 9 bases of the junction left unmatched. Germline CDR1 MNHEY, CDR2 SVGAGI. CDR3 DNA: TGTGCCAGCAGTTCTCACCCCGGGACAGAGAACACTGAAGCTTTCTTT. This encodes CASSSHPGTENTEAFF.

The V call is TRBV18, the J call TRBJ1-1, with 8 bases lining up with TRBD1. The CDR3 sequence is 17 residues long. Germline assignment: CDR1 KGHSH and CDR2 LQKENI. Trimming removed 0 bases from V and 2 bases from J; junction bases left unmatched: 8. This chain's CDR3 is CASSPPRGQVINTEAFF. The CDR3 DNA reads as TGTGCCAGCTCACCACCCCGGGGACAGGTTATCAACACTGAAGCTTTCTTT.

The rearrangement links TRBV19 to TRBJ2-1; 12 bases map to TRBD2. This CDR3 region has 15 residues. Germline trimming cut 6 bases from V and 5 bases from J; bases unmatched to any gene: 5. Germline loops: CDR1 LNHDA, CDR2 SQIVND (reference sequence). DNA for the CDR3: TGTGCCAGTAGGAAGGGACTAGCGGGTAACAATGAGCAGTTCTTC. Translated: CASRKGLAGNNEQFF.

The chain combines TRBV29-1 with TRBJ1-1; D gene unclear. CDR3 length: 11 amino acids. Germline V lookup: CDR1 SQVTM, CDR2 ANQGSEA. V dropped 6 bases and J dropped 7 bases, with 12 bases sitting between them. The CDR3 DNA reads TGCAGCGTCGACACGGGATTTGAAGCTTTCTTT. It specifies CSVDTGFEAFF. Filled out from reference TRBV29-1 and TRBJ1-1, the complete variable domain reads SAVISQKPSRDICQRGTSLTIQCQVDSQVTMMFWYRQQPGQSLTLIATANQGSEATYESGFVIDKFPISRPNLTFSTLTVSNMSPEDSSIYLCSVDTGFEAFFGQGTRLTVV.